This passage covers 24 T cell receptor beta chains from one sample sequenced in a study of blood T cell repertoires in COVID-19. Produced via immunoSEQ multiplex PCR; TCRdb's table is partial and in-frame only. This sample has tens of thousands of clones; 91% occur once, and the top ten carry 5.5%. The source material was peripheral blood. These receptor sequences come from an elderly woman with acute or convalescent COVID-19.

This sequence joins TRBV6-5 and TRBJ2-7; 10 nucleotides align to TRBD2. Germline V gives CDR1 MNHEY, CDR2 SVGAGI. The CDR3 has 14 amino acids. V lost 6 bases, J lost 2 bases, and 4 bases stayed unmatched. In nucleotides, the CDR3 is TGTGCCAGCAGGTGGACTAGCGGAACCTACGAGCAGTACTTC. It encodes CASRWTSGTYEQYF.

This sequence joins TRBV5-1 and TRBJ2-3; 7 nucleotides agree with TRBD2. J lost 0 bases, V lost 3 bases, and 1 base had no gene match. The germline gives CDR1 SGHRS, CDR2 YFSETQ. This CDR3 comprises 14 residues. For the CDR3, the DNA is TGCGCCAGCAGCTCGGGGGGTAGCACAGATACGCAGTATTTT. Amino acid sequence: CASSSGGSTDTQYF.

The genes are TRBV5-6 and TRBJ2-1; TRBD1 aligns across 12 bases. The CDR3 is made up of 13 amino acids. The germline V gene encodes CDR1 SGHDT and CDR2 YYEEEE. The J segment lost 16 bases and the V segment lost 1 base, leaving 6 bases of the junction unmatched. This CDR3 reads CASSLLEGQGAFF. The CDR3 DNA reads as TGTGCCAGCAGCTTGCTGGAGGGACAGGGGGCCTTCTTC.

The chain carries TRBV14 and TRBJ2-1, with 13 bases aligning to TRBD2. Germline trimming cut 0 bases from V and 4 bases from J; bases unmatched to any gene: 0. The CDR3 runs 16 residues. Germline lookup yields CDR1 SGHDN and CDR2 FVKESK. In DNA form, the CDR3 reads TGTGCCAGCAGCCAAGAGGGACTAGCGGGGTACAATGAGCAGTTCTTC. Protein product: CASSQEGLAGYNEQFF.

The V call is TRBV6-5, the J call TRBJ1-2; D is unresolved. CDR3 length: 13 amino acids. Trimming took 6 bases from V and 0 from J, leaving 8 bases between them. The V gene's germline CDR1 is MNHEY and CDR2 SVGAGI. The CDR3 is CASRPVANYGYTF. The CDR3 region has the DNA TGTGCCAGCAGGCCAGTCGCTAACTATGGCTACACCTTC.

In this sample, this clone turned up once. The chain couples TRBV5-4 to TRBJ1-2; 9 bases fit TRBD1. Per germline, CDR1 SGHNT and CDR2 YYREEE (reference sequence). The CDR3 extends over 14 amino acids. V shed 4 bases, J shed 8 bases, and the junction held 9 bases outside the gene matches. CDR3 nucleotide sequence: TGTGCCAGCAGCACAGGGACAGGGAAGATAGGCTACACCTTC. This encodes CASSTGTGKIGYTF.

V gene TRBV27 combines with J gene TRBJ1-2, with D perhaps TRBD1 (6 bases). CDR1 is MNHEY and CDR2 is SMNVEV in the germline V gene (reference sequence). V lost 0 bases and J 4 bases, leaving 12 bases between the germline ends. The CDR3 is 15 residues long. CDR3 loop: CASSLSEGGSYGYTF. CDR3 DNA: TGTGCCAGCAGTTTATCTGAGGGGGGGAGCTATGGCTACACCTTC.

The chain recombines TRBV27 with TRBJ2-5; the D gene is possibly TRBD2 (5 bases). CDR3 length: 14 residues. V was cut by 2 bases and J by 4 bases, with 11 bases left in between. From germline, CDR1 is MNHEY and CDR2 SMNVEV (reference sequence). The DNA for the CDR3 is TGTGCCAGCAGTTTAGGGAGTTTGGGAGAGACCCAGTACTTC. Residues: CASSLGSLGETQYF.

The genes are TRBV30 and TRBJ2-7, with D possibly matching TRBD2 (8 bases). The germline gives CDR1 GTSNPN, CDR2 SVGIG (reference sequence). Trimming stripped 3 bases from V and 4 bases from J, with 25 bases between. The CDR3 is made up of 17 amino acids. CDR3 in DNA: TGTGCCTGGAGCGCCCAGCTCGGGAGGGGGCGCGAATACGAGCAGTACTTC. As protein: CAWSAQLGRGREYEQYF.

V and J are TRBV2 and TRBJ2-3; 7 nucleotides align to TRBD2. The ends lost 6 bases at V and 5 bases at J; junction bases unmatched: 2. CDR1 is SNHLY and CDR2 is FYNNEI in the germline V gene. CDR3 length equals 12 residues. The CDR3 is CASRTGGDTQYF. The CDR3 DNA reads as TGTGCCAGCAGGACGGGGGGAGATACGCAGTATTTT.

The CDR3: CASSVGGQRTSGNTIYF. The CDR3 DNA is TGTGCCAGCAGCGTAGGAGGCCAACGAACCTCTGGAAACACCATATATTTT. J is TRBJ1-3 and V is TRBV9; no clear D gene. The CDR3 length is 17 residues. Per the germline V gene, CDR1 is SGDLS and CDR2 is YYNGEE. The V and J ends lost 0 bases and 0 bases respectively, with 13 bases between them.

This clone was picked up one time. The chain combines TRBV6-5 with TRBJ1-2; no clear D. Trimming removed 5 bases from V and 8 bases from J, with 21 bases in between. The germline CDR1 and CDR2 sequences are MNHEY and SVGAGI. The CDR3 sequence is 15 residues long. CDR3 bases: TGTGCCAGCAGTCCCGCCGGGGTAAAGGTAGACGGCTACACCTTC. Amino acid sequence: CASSPAGVKVDGYTF.

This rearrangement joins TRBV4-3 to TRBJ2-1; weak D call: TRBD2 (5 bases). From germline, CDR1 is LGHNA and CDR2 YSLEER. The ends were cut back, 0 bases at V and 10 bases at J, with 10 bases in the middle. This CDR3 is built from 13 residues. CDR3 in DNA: TGCGCCAGCAGCCAAGAAGGCTGGGAGGAGCAGTTCTTC. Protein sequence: CASSQEGWEEQFF.

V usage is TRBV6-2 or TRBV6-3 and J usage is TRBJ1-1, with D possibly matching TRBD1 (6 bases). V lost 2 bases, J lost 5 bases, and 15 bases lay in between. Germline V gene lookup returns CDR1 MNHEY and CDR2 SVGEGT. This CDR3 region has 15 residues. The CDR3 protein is CASSYNEGRGTEAFF. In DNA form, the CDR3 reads TGTGCCAGCAGTTACAACGAGGGCAGGGGAACTGAAGCTTTCTTT.

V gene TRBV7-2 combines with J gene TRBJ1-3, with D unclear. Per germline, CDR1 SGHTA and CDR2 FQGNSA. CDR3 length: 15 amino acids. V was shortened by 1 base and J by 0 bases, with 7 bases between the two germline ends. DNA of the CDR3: TGTGCCAGCAGCTTAGTTCTGAGCTCTGGAAACACCATATATTTT. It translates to CASSLVLSSGNTIYF.

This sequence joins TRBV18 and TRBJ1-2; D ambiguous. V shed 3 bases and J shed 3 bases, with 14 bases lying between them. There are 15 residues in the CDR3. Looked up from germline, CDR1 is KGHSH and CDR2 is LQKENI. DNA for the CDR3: TGTGCCAGCTCACCGGTTTCTGGGCCGGACTATGGCTACACCTTC. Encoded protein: CASSPVSGPDYGYTF. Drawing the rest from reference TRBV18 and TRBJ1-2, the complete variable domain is NAGVMQNPRHLVRRRGQEARLRCSPMKGHSHVYWYRQLPEEGLKFMVYLQKENIIDESGMPKERFSAEFPKEGPSILRIQQVVRGDSAAYFCASSPVSGPDYGYTFGSGTRLTVV.

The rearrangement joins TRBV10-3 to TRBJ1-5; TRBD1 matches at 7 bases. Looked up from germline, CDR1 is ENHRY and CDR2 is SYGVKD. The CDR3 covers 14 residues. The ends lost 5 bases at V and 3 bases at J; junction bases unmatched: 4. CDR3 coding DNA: TGTGCCATCAGTCTCGGGACAGTCAATCAGCCCCAGCATTTT. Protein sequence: CAISLGTVNQPQHF.

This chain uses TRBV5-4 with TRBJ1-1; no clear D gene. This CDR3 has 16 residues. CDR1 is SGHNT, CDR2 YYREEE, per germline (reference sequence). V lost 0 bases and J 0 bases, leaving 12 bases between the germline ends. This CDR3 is CASSLGGSRMNTEAFF. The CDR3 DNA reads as TGTGCCAGCAGCTTGGGCGGCAGCCGCATGAACACTGAAGCTTTCTTT. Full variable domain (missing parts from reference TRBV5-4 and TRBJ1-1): ETGVTQSPTHLIKTRGQQVTLRCSSQSGHNTVSWYQQALGQGPQFIFQYYREEENGRGNFPPRFSGLQFPNYSSELNVNALELDDSALYLCASSLGGSRMNTEAFFGQGTRLTVV.

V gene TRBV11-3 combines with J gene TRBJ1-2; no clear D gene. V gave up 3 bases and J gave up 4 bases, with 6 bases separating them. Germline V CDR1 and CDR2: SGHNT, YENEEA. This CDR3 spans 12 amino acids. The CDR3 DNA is TGTGCCAGCAGCTTTTCCGGCTATGGCTACACCTTC. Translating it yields CASSFSGYGYTF.

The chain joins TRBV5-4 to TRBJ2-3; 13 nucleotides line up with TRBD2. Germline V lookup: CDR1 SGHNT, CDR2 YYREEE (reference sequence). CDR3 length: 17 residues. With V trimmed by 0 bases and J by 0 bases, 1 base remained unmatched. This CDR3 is CASSLVTSGGSTDTQYF. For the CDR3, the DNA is TGTGCCAGCAGCTTGGTGACTAGCGGGGGGAGCACAGATACGCAGTATTTT.

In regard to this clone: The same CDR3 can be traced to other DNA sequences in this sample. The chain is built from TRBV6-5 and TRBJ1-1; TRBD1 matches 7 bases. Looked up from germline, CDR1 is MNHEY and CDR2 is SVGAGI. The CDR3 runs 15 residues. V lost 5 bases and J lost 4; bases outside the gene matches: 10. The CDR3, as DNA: TGTGCCAGCAGTCGGACAGGCCTCGGGGGCACTGAAGCTTTCTTT. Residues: CASSRTGLGGTEAFF.

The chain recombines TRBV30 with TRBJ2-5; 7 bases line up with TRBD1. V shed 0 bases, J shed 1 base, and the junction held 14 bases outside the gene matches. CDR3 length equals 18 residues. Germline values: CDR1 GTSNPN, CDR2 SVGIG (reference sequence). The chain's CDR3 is CAWSVGPGQSSIQETQYF. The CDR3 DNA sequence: TGTGCCTGGAGTGTAGGCCCGGGACAGTCTTCCATCCAAGAGACCCAGTACTTC.

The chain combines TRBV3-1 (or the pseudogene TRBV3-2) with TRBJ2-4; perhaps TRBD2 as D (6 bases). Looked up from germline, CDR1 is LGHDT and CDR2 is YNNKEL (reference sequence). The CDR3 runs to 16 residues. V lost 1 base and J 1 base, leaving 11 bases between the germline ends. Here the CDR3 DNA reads TGTGCCAGCAGCCAAGCTCCTGGGGGGGCCAAAAACATTCAGTACTTC. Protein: CASSQAPGGAKNIQYF.

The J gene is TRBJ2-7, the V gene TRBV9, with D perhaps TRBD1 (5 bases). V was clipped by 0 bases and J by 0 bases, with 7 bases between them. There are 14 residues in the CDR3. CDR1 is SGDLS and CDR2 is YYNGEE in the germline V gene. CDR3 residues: CASSVGGHSYEQYF. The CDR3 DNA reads TGTGCCAGCAGCGTAGGGGGCCACTCCTACGAGCAGTACTTC.